The 21 T cell receptor beta chains reported below all come from one sample, sequenced in a study of T cell responses to AZD1222 COVID-19 vaccine. Measured with immunoSEQ multiplex PCR; TCRdb has only the in-frame clones, and not every one. The repertoire holds roughly 80,000 clones, more than 85% seen once, with 8% in the top ten. Source: peripheral blood, taken 28 days after the second AZD1222 dose. Every receptor here comes from an adult who received the AZD1222 COVID-19 vaccine.

The chain combines TRBV10-1 with TRBJ1-5, with D perhaps matching TRBD1 (6 bases). CDR3 length equals 14 residues. CDR1 is WNHNN, CDR2 SYGVQD, per germline (reference sequence). Trimming took 3 bases from V and 4 from J, leaving 10 bases between them. CDR3 sequence: CASSDGQGNQPQHF. The CDR3, as DNA: TGCGCCAGCAGTGATGGCCAGGGGAATCAGCCCCAGCATTTT.

The genes are TRBV2 and TRBJ2-7, with unresolved D. V was clipped by 4 bases and J by 0 bases, with 10 bases between them. Germline loops: CDR1 SNHLY, CDR2 FYNNEI. This CDR3 spans 14 amino acids. The CDR3 is CASSVSRNSYEQYF. CDR3 nucleotide sequence: TGTGCCAGCAGTGTGAGCAGGAACTCCTACGAGCAGTACTTC.

V usage is TRBV1 and J usage is TRBJ2-1; the table's D call of TRBD2 was not tested on the DNA. TRBV1 is an annotated pseudogene. The CDR3 contains 17 residues. In DNA form, the CDR3 reads TGCACCAGCAGCCAAGTCTGGGCCGGGAGGGGCCGCAATGAGCAGTTCTTC. It yields the protein CTSSQVWAGRGRNEQFF.

This chain links TRBV4-2 with TRBJ1-1; D unclear. Trimming cost V 0 bases and J 4 bases, with 12 bases left between them. Germline V gene lookup returns CDR1 LGHNA and CDR2 YNFKEQ. The CDR3 spans 15 residues. In DNA, the CDR3 is TGTGCCAGCAGCCAAGATTGGACGCTGGGCACTGAAGCTTTCTTT. This sequence encodes CASSQDWTLGTEAFF.

The V and J genes are TRBV29-1 and TRBJ1-3; D is possibly TRBD1 (6 bases). This CDR3 contains 14 residues. Germline CDR1 reads SQVTM; CDR2 reads ANQGSEA. V lost 4 bases, J lost 0 bases, and 10 bases lay in between. CDR3 loop: CSVGGGPSGNTIYF. The DNA of the CDR3 is TGCAGCGTTGGCGGGGGCCCCTCTGGAAACACCATATATTTT.

The CDR3 loop reads CASGKGQRRTRELFF. The CDR3 DNA reads TGCGCCAGCGGAAAAGGACAGAGGAGAACCAGGGAGCTGTTTTTT. This chain joins TRBV5-1 and TRBJ2-2; TRBD1 is a possible D gene (6 bases). Germline CDR1 reads SGHRS; CDR2 reads YFSETQ. This CDR3 region has 15 residues. Deletions cut 7 bases from V and 9 bases from J, with 22 bases between.

The rearrangement links TRBV7-3 to TRBJ2-1, with 7 bases identical to TRBD2. This CDR3 region has 16 residues. Trimming removed 2 bases from V and 7 bases from J; junction bases left unmatched: 11. Germline values: CDR1 SGHTA, CDR2 FQGTGA. This CDR3 reads CASSLDGGSSSNEQFF. The CDR3, as DNA: TGTGCCAGCAGCTTAGACGGCGGGAGCTCGTCGAATGAGCAGTTCTTC.

The CDR3 DNA follows: TGTGCCTGGAGTCCCGGACTAGCGGGAGTGGGTGAGCAGTTCTTC. This codes for CAWSPGLAGVGEQFF. V and J are TRBV30 and TRBJ2-1, with 13 bases lining up with TRBD2. CDR1 is GTSNPN and CDR2 is SVGIG in the germline V gene (reference sequence). V dropped 2 bases and J dropped 9; count of bases not matched to a gene: 7. This CDR3 contains 15 residues.

The CDR3 sequence: CASSLYGAGASYEQYF. The DNA of the CDR3 is TGTGCCAGCAGCCTGTACGGGGCGGGGGCCTCCTACGAGCAGTACTTC. The chain uses TRBV14 and TRBJ2-7, with D perhaps matching TRBD2 (7 bases). This CDR3 comprises 16 residues. Germline CDR1 and CDR2: SGHDN and FVKESK. Between the trimmed V and J ends, which lost 4 bases and 0 bases, there was a span of 16 bases.

The genes are TRBV7-2 and TRBJ2-3; D is unclear. The V end was cut by 4 bases, the J end by 4 bases, with 6 bases between. Germline V gene lookup returns CDR1 SGHTA and CDR2 FQGNSA. This CDR3 has 12 residues. CDR3 amino acids: CASSSGADTQYF. The CDR3 DNA is TGTGCCAGCAGCTCGGGCGCAGATACGCAGTATTTT.

The chain combines TRBV15 with TRBJ2-6; 7 bases map to TRBD1. The CDR3 length is 15 residues. The V gene's germline CDR1 is LNHNV and CDR2 YYDKDF (reference sequence). V lost 4 bases to trimming and J lost 4 bases; unmatched junction nucleotides: 4. The CDR3 here is CATSITGEGANVLTF. Written as DNA, the CDR3 is TGTGCCACCAGCATCACAGGGGAGGGGGCCAACGTCCTGACTTTC.

The chain has TRBV30 and TRBJ1-6; TRBD1 might be the D (6 bases). CDR1 GTSNPN and CDR2 SVGIG come from the germline V gene (reference sequence). CDR3 length: 13 residues. V lost 2 bases and J lost 4, with 6 bases in between. The CDR3 sequence: CAWSTGYNSPLHF. The CDR3 nucleotides are TGTGCCTGGAGTACAGGGTATAATTCACCCCTCCACTTT. The whole variable domain, remainder taken from reference TRBV30 and TRBJ1-6, is SQTIHQWPATLVQPVGSPLSLECTVEGTSNPNLYWYRQAAGRGLQLLFYSVGIGQISSEVPQNLSASRPQDRQFILSSKKLLLSDSGFYLCAWSTGYNSPLHFGNGTRLTVT.

The J gene is TRBJ2-1, the V gene TRBV5-4; D is uncertain. Per germline, CDR1 SGHNT and CDR2 YYREEE (reference sequence). This CDR3 is built from 15 residues. V was clipped by 0 bases and J by 4 bases, with 11 bases between them. CDR3 sequence (DNA): TGTGCCAGCAGCTTGGGCCGTACCGGGTACAATGAGCAGTTCTTC. Its translation: CASSLGRTGYNEQFF.

The table lists this clone with a few counts. The J gene is TRBJ1-4, the V gene TRBV11-2; D perhaps matches TRBD1 (6 bases). V lost 5 bases to trimming and J lost 7 bases, with 14 bases between them. The CDR3 length is 14 residues. CDR1 and CDR2 (germline): SGHAT, FQNNGV. CDR3 in DNA: TGTGCCAGCAGCCTCACAGGGTATGGTGAAAAACTGTTTTTT. Its protein is CASSLTGYGEKLFF.

This clone was recorded only once. This chain connects TRBV11-2 to TRBJ1-4, with D unclear. The germline V gene has CDR1 SGHAT and CDR2 FQNNGV. There are 15 residues in the CDR3. V dropped 0 bases and J dropped 4 bases, with 9 bases sitting between them. CDR3 sequence reads: CASSLDLGLNEKLFF. In DNA, the CDR3 is TGTGCCAGCAGCTTAGATCTCGGACTTAATGAAAAACTGTTTTTT.

The rearrangement uses TRBV20-1 and TRBJ1-2, with D unresolved. This CDR3 is 11 amino acids long. V lost 7 bases, J lost 4 bases, and 10 bases lay in between. From germline, CDR1 is DFQATT and CDR2 SNEGSKA (reference sequence). This CDR3 is CSVSAGYGYTF. DNA of the CDR3: TGCAGTGTGAGCGCGGGCTATGGCTACACCTTC.

A few counts support this clone. The chain employs TRBV28 and TRBJ2-1; D ambiguous. CDR3 length: 15 amino acids. The ends were cut back, 6 bases at V and 0 bases at J, with 12 bases in the middle. The germline V gene has CDR1 MDHEN and CDR2 SYDVKM. Here the CDR3 DNA reads TGTGCCAGCAGCCTCACTCCGAGCTCCTACAATGAGCAGTTCTTC. Its translation: CASSLTPSSYNEQFF.

Here the CDR3 reads CASSSHSGGVETQYF. DNA of the CDR3: TGTGCCAGCAGCTCGCATTCAGGGGGAGTAGAGACCCAGTACTTC. The chain is built from TRBV11-2 and TRBJ2-5; 7 bases are a match to TRBD1. This CDR3 has 15 residues. V dropped 4 bases and J dropped 4; count of bases not matched to a gene: 9. Per the germline V gene, CDR1 is SGHAT and CDR2 is FQNNGV.

The sample holds a few counts of this clone. V gene TRBV28 combines with J gene TRBJ1-3; maybe TRBD1 (5 bases). The CDR3 runs 16 residues. Trimming took 5 bases from V and 4 from J, leaving 18 bases between them. Germline CDR1 is MDHEN and CDR2 is SYDVKM. CDR3 nucleotide sequence: TGTGCCAGCAGTCCCGGGGGAGGGTCAATCGGAAACACCATATATTTT. Translating it yields CASSPGGGSIGNTIYF.

The rearrangement links TRBV4-1 to TRBJ2-1, with D tentatively TRBD1 or TRBD2 (6 bases each). Germline CDR1 reads MGHRA; CDR2 reads YSYEKL. V was pared by 8 bases and J by 0 bases, with 11 bases between. The CDR3 has 14 amino acids. In DNA form, the CDR3 reads TGCGCCAGCGGGGGGCACCGCTCCTACAATGAGCAGTTCTTC. Its translation: CASGGHRSYNEQFF.

V is TRBV28 and J is TRBJ2-2; the match to TRBD2 covers 16 bases. This CDR3 is 16 amino acids long. J lost 7 bases, V lost 8 bases, and 7 bases had no gene match. The germline V gene has CDR1 MDHEN and CDR2 SYDVKM. The CDR3 DNA follows: TGTGCCAGCGGGACTAGCGGGAGGGCCCGGGGCGGGGAGCTGTTTTTT. Its translation is CASGTSGRARGGELFF.